This T cell receptor beta chain was profiled in a study of CD8 T cells in Susac syndrome. Random hexamers were used to reverse transcribe about 0.5 to 1 ug of RNA. TCRdb re-analysed the immunoSEQ multiplex PCR reads in MiXCR, keeping a single row per CDR3 protein. This repertoire shows about 200,000 distinct CDR3 sequences, almost 96% found once; its top ten account for approximately 0.088%. The multiple sclerosis control group consisted of treatment-naive patients whose relapsing-remitting disease, which was either stable or active, fulfilled revised McDonald criteria. The authors negatively isolated CD8+ and CD4+ T cells and FACS-enriched TEMRA cells. V shed 5 bases and J 7 bases; nucleotides not matched to a gene: 6. The CDR3 consists of 13 residues. In germline, CDR1 is ENHRY, CDR2 SYGVKD.

This chain links TRBV10-3 with TRBJ1-2, with 8 bases identical to TRBD1. This clonotype originated in a human donor with multiple sclerosis. Sequencing was performed on CD4+ T cells from PBMCs. CDR3 DNA: TGTGCCATCAGTCCAGACAGGGGCGGTGGCTACACCTTC. Its translation: CAISPDRGGGYTF.